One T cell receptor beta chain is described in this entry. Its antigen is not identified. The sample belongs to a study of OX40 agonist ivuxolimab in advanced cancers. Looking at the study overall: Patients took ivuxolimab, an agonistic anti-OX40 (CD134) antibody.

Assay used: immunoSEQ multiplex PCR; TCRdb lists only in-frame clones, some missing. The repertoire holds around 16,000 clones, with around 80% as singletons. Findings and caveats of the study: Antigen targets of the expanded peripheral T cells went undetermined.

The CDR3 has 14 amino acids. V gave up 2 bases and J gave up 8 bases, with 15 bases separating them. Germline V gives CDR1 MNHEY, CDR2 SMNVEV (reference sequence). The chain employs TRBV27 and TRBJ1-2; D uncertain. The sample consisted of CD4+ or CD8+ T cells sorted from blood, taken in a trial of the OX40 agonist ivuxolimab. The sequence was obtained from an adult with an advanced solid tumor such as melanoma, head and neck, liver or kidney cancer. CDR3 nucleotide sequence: TGTGCCAGCAGTTTAAGCCCCGGGCAGGTCGGCTACACCTTC. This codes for CASSLSPGQVGYTF.